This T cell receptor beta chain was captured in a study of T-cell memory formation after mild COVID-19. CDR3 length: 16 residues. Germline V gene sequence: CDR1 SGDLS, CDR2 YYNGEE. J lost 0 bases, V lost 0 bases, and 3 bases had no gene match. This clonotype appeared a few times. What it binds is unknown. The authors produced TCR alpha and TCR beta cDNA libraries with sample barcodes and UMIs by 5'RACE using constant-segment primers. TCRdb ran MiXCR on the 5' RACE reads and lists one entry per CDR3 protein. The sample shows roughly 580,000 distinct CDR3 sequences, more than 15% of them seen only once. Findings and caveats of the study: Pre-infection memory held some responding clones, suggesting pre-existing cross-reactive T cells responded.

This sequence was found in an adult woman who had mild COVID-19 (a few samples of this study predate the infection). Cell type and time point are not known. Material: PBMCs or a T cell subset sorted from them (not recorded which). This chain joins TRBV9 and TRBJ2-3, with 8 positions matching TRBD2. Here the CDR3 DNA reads TGTGCCAGCAGCGTAGGACTAGCGAGAAGCACAGATACGCAGTATTTT. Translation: CASSVGLARSTDTQYF.